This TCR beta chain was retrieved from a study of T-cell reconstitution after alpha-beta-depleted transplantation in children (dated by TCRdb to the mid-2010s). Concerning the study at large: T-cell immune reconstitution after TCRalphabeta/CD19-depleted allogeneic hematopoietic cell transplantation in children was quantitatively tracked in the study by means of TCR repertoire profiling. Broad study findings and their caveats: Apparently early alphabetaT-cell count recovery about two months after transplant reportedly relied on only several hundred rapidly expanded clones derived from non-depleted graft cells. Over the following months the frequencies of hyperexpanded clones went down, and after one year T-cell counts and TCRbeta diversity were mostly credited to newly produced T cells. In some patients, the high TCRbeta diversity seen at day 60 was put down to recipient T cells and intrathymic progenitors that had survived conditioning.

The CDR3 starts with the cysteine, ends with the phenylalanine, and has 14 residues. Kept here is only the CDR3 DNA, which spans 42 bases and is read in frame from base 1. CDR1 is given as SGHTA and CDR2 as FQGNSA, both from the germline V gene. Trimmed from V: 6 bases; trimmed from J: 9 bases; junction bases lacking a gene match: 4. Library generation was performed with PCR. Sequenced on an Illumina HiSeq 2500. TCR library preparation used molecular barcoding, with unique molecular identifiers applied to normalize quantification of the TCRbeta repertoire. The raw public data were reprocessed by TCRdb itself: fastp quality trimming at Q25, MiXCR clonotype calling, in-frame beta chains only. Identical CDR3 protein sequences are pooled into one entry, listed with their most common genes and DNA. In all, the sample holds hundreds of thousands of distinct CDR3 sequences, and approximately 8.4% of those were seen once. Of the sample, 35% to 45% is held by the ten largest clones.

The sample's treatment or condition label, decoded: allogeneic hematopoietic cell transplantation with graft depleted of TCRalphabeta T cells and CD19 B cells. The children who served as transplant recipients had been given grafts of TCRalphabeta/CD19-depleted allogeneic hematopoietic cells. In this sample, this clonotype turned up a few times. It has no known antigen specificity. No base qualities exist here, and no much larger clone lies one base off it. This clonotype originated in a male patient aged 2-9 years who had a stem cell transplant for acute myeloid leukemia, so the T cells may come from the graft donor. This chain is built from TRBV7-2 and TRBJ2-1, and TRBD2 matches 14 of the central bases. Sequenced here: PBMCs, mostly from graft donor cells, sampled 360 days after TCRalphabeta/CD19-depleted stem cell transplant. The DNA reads TGTGCCAGCAGACAGACTAGCGGGAGGGGTGAGCAGTTCTTC. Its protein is CASRQTSGRGEQFF.